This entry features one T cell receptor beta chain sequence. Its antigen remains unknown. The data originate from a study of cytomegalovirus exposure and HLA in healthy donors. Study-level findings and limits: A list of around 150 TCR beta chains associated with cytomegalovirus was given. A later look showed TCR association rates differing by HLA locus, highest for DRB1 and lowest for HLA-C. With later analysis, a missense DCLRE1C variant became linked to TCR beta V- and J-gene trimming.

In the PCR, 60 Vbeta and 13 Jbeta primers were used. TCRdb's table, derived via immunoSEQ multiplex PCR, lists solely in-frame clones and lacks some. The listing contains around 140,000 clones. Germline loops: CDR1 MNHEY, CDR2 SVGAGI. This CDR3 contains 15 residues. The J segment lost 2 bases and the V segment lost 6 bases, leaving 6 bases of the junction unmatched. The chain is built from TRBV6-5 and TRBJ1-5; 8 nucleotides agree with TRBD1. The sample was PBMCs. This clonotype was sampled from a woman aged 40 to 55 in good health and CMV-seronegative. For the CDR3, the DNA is TGTGCCAGCAGAGCAGGGGGCGCTGGCAATCAGCCCCAGCATTTT. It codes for CASRAGGAGNQPQHF.